Detailed here is one T cell receptor beta chain. There is no known antigen for this receptor. No base quality information exists; no much larger clone differs at one position. Expansion of CD8+CD57+ cells had been shown by flow cytometry in the patients chosen for sequencing. Every patient had a diagnosis of severe acquired aplastic anemia based on International Study of Aplastic Anemia and Agranulocytosis and Camitta criteria. Patients had received no therapy at the time of blood sampling. In this study, sorted CD4+ and CD8+ T cells from the blood of healthy subjects and of severe aplastic anemia patients had their TCR repertoires deep-sequenced. Patients were enrolled in the USA under clinicaltrials.gov protocols 00001620, 01623167, 00001397, 00071045, 00081523 and 00961064. Ficoll-Paque density gradient centrifugation was used to isolate peripheral blood mononuclear cells. Before DNA was extracted, CD4+ and CD8+ T cells were sorted using either FACS or magnetic beads.

These data belong to a study of CD8+CD57+ T cells in acquired aplastic anemia listed by TCRdb under 2018. At the level of the whole study: Extracted DNA from sorted CD4+ and CD8+ cells averaged about 3 ug, ranging from roughly 0.17 to 30 ug. CD8+CD57+ expansion was defined as frequency above the mean frequency observed in healthy subjects. The full study reports these points: Between patients and healthy controls, no significant difference in CD8+ Simpson's diversity was found (P=0.060). Around 27 CD8+ CDR3 sequences were found in both patients and controls but appeared to be highly expressed in patients and within the immunodominant clones of the patients.

Profiling of TCR beta VDJ combinations and CDR3 sequences used genomic DNA as the template. TCR repertoire sequencing was run on an Illumina HiSeq 2000. The paper's data handling went like this. Repertoire assessment relied on Simpson's diversity index, CDR3 size and DJ length profiles, and TRBV/TRBJ rearrangement plots. The immunodominant clone was defined as the most abundant DNA sequence in deep sequencing data. CDR3 amino acid sequences were checked for sharing across subjects and were also compared against the VDJdb database and published repertoires. Starting from the raw public reads, TCRdb applied fastp trimming at Q25, assembled clones with MiXCR and retained in-frame beta chains. CDR3 protein sequences are deduplicated, and each keeps its most common genes and DNA. The V and J calls were determined by TCRdb, not by the authors. The sample table holds fewer than 300,000 distinct CDR3 sequences, of which around 82% were seen once. The ten largest account for approximately 42% of the sample.

V sheds 3 bases and J sheds 15 bases, leaving 23 bases between their ends. CDR1 and CDR2 are drawn from the germline V gene: SGDLS, YYNGEE. The CDR3, from cysteine to phenylalanine, totals 14 residues. The CDR3 DNA has 42 bases and is translated from base 1. The chain joins TRBV9 to TRBJ2-3; the D gene is not confidently resolved. The sample comprised sorted CD4+, CD8+, or CD8+CD57+ T cells (not recorded which) from PBMCs. The sequence was obtained from a human donor with aplastic anemia. Here the CDR3 is given as CASSAPVQLDTPYF. The DNA sequence is as follows: TGTGCCAGCAGCGCCCCGGTCCAGCTGGATACACCTTATTTT.